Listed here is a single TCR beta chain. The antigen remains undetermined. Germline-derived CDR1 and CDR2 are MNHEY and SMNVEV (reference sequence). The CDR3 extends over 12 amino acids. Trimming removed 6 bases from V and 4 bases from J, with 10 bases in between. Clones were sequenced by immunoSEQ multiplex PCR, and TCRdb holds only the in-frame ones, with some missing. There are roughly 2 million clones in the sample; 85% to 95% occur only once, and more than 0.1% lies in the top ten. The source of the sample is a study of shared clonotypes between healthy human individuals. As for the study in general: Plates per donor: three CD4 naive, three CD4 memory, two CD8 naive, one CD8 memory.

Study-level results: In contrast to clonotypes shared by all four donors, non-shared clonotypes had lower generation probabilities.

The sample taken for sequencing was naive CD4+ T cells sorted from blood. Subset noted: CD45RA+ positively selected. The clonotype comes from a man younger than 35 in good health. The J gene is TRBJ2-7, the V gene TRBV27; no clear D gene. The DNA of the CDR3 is TGTGCCAGCAGGTCCCCCTCGTACGAGCAGTACTTC. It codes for CASRSPSYEQYF.